A selection of T cell receptor beta chains follows, all from one sample in a study of blood T cell repertoires in COVID-19. Produced via immunoSEQ multiplex PCR; TCRdb's table is partial and in-frame only. The table records tens of thousands of clones, 65% to 90% of them present only once. The sequencing sample was made of peripheral blood. All receptors come from a human donor in a cohort sampled during active COVID-19. CDR3s include the opening cysteine and the closing phenylalanine or tryptophan. D genes are given only for firm matches. Expanded clones are given a class, and other clones once, few, many or no size at all.

j_call d_call v_call clone_size cdr3_nt cdr3_aa
TRBJ2-3 TRBD1 TRBV11-3 NA TGTGCCAGCAGCTCAACAGGGGTTTTCCCACTAGATACGCAGTATTTT CASSSTGVFPLDTQYF
TRBJ1-2 NA TRBV5-4 NA TGTGCCAGCAGCTGGTGGGGGGAAGGCTACACCTTC CASSWWGEGYTF
TRBJ2-3 NA TRBV4-3 NA TGCGCCAGCAGCCAAACCCCAGGTGGGGATACGCAGTATTTT CASSQTPGGDTQYF
TRBJ2-1 TRBD1 TRBV9 NA TGTGCCAGCAGCGCCTTAGACAGGGGTGAGCAGTTCTTC CASSALDRGEQFF
TRBJ2-6 NA TRBV10-3 once TGTGCCATCAGTGTTCCACAGGGTGCTTTCTCTGGGGCCAACGTCCTGACTTTC CAISVPQGAFSGANVLTF
TRBJ1-4 NA TRBV7-9 NA TGTGCCAGCAGCTTACTAGGTCTAAATGAAAAACTGTTTTTT CASSLLGLNEKLFF
TRBJ1-6 NA TRBV21-1 NA TGTGCCAGCAGTAACAGGGGCCATAATTCACCCCTCCACTTT CASSNRGHNSPLHF
TRBJ2-2 TRBD2 TRBV5-5 NA TGTGCCAGCAGCTTGGAACTAGCGGGGGTAACCAACACCGGGGAGCTGTTTTTT CASSLELAGVTNTGELFF
TRBJ2-3 TRBD2 TRBV27 NA TGTGCCAGCAGTTTATTAGGGTACTTCGCCGGGGGGGCCTCAGATACGCAGTATTTT CASSLLGYFAGGASDTQYF
TRBJ1-1 NA TRBV6-6 NA TGTGCCAGCAGTTCCGGCCGGGACACTGAAGCTTTCTTT CASSSGRDTEAFF
TRBJ2-7 TRBD1 TRBV19 few TGTGCCAGTAGTCCTTACAGGGGGGCAGGGAACGAGCAGTACTTC CASSPYRGAGNEQYF
TRBJ1-2 TRBD1 TRBV4-3 NA TGCGCCAGCAGCCAAGCCGGGGACAGGGGCCGCTATGGCTACACCTTC CASSQAGDRGRYGYTF
TRBJ2-3 NA TRBV24-1 NA TGTGCCACCAGTGATTTTACGACAGGAAAAACAGATACGCAGTATTTT CATSDFTTGKTDTQYF
TRBJ2-7 TRBD2 TRBV18 NA TGTGCCAGCTCACCAGCGGGGGAGGGACGCCCGCAGTACTTC CASSPAGEGRPQYF
TRBJ1-4 NA TRBV20-1 NA TGCAGTGCTAGCGGGTTGGAAAAACTGTTTTTT CSASGLEKLFF
TRBJ1-1 NA TRBV9 NA TGTGCCAGCAGCGTAGGAGGCGGGGGCCCCACTGAAGCTTTCTTT CASSVGGGGPTEAFF
TRBJ2-3 NA TRBV9 NA TGTGCCAGCAGCGTAGGGTCCCAACCCAGGGATACGCAGTATTTT CASSVGSQPRDTQYF
TRBJ2-5 TRBD1 TRBV5-8 NA TGTGCCAGCAGCTTGGGCCAGGGGGCGGTGGAGACCCAGTACTTC CASSLGQGAVETQYF
TRBJ1-2 NA TRBV5-1 NA TGCGCCAGCAGCTTGGCCCTGGCAGGGGTCTATGGCTACACCTTC CASSLALAGVYGYTF
TRBJ1-2 NA TRBV24-1 NA TGTGCCACCAGTGACGGCCCCAACCACGGCTGGGGACTTAACTATGGCTACACCTTC CATSDGPNHGWGLNYGYTF
TRBJ2-5 TRBD2 TRBV7-8 few TGTGCCAGCAGCTTAGGGGAGGGGGAGACCCAGTACTTC CASSLGEGETQYF
TRBJ2-1 TRBD2 TRBV6-1 many TGTGCCAGCAGTGCGGGACTAGCGGGGGGGAGCTCCTACAATGAGCAGTTCTTC CASSAGLAGGSSYNEQFF
TRBJ1-2 NA TRBV10-2 NA TGCGCCAGCAGTGCTACAGGGCTAAACTATGGCTACACCTTC CASSATGLNYGYTF
TRBJ2-4 NA TRBV7-2 NA TGTGCCAGCAGCTTAAAAGGGCAGGGGGAGGCTTCCGCCAAAAACATTCAGTACTTC CASSLKGQGEASAKNIQYF
TRBJ1-6 TRBD1 TRBV29-1 few TGCAGCGTTAAGGGGGCGCAGAATTCACCCCTCCACTTT CSVKGAQNSPLHF
TRBJ1-2 NA TRBV27 NA TGTGCCAGCAGTCCGCGGGCGATCACTAACTATGGCTACACCTTC CASSPRAITNYGYTF
TRBJ1-6 NA TRBV11-1 NA TGTGCCAGCAGCTTGAGGGACTATAATTCACCCCTCCACTTT CASSLRDYNSPLHF
TRBJ2-5 NA TRBV6-2/TRBV6-3 NA TGTGCCAGCAGTGCCTCCGTTAGGGGAGAGACCCAGTACTTC CASSASVRGETQYF
TRBJ2-1 NA TRBV4-1 NA TGCGCCAGCAGCCAAACTAAGGAGCAGTTCTTC CASSQTKEQFF
TRBJ2-2 TRBD2 TRBV10-2 NA TGCGCCAGCAGGGGGGCTAGCGGGGGGGATACCGGGGAGCTGTTTTTT CASRGASGGDTGELFF
TRBJ1-1 TRBD1 TRBV18 NA TGTGCCAGCTCACCTTTCAGACAGGGGGGTTTAAACACTGAAGCTTTCTTT CASSPFRQGGLNTEAFF
TRBJ2-3 NA TRBV5-1 NA TGCGCCAGCAGTTTAGGGGGGGGGCACACCACAGATACGCAGTATTTT CASSLGGGHTTDTQYF
TRBJ2-5 TRBD2 TRBV6-6 NA TGTGCCAGCAGTTACCCGCAAGCGGGGGTTGAGACCCAGTACTTC CASSYPQAGVETQYF
TRBJ2-1 TRBD1 TRBV14 medium-sized TGTGCCAGCAGCCTACAACGGACAGGGTTCGATGAGCAGTTCTTC CASSLQRTGFDEQFF
TRBJ2-1 TRBD2 TRBV5-1 NA TGCGCCAGCAGCTTGGGCGGGACTAGCCGAAACAATGAGCAGTTCTTC CASSLGGTSRNNEQFF
TRBJ2-1 TRBD1 TRBV27 NA TGTGCCAGCAGTTCACCCGGACAGGGGGCCTACAATGAGCAGTTCTTC CASSSPGQGAYNEQFF
TRBJ1-5 NA TRBV30 NA TGTGCCTGGAGTCCCAGGGATAATCAGCCCCAGCATTTT CAWSPRDNQPQHF
TRBJ1-1 NA TRBV7-9 NA TGTGCCAGCTCAGGGGCTACTAACACTGAAGCTTTCTTT CASSGATNTEAFF
TRBJ2-6 TRBD1 TRBV6-6 once TGTGCCAGCAGCCACGGACAGGTCTCTGGGGCCAACGTCCTGACTTTC CASSHGQVSGANVLTF
TRBJ1-5 TRBD1 TRBV4-3 NA TGCGCCAGCAGCCAAGAACAGGGGTTCACTCAGCCCCAGCATTTT CASSQEQGFTQPQHF
TRBJ2-2 TRBD2 TRBV10-2 NA TGCGCCAGCAGTGAGAGCGGGGGGGCCGGCGGGGAGCTGTTTTTT CASSESGGAGGELFF
TRBJ2-7 NA TRBV5-5 NA TGTGCCAGCAGCCGCGGTGTGGGGGGCTCCTACGAGCAGTACTTC CASSRGVGGSYEQYF
TRBJ1-2 TRBD1 TRBV7-9 NA TGTGCCAGCAGCTTAAGCCGGGACAGGGGTGAATATGGCTACACCTTC CASSLSRDRGEYGYTF
TRBJ1-4 NA TRBV12-1 NA TGTGCCAGCAGGCGACAGAGAGAAGAAAAACTGTTTTTT CASRRQREEKLFF
TRBJ2-4 TRBD2 TRBV3-1/TRBV3-2 NA TGTGCCAGCAGCCCGGCTACTAGCGGGGGACTGGACATTCAGTACTTC CASSPATSGGLDIQYF
TRBJ2-2 TRBD2 TRBV30 NA TGTGCCTGGAGTGTAACCGGGGGGGCCGGGGAGCTGTTTTTT CAWSVTGGAGELFF
TRBJ2-4 TRBD2 TRBV6-2/TRBV6-3 NA TGTGCCAGCAGTTACTCAGGCGGGGGGGAGTACTTC CASSYSGGGEYF
TRBJ2-1 TRBD2 TRBV7-2 NA TGTGCCAGCAGCTTAGAAGCGGGACTAGCGGACAATGAGCAGTTCTTC CASSLEAGLADNEQFF
TRBJ2-5 NA TRBV18 NA TGTGCCAGCTCACCTTTGGCGGGGTCGGAGACCCAGTACTTC CASSPLAGSETQYF
TRBJ2-2 TRBD2 TRBV5-1 few TGCGCCAGCAGCTTGGCCTCGGGACTAGCCGCCGGGGAGCTGTTTTTT CASSLASGLAAGELFF
TRBJ2-7 NA TRBV11-1 NA TGTGCCAGCAGCTTAAACGGGGGAAACGAGCAGTACTTC CASSLNGGNEQYF